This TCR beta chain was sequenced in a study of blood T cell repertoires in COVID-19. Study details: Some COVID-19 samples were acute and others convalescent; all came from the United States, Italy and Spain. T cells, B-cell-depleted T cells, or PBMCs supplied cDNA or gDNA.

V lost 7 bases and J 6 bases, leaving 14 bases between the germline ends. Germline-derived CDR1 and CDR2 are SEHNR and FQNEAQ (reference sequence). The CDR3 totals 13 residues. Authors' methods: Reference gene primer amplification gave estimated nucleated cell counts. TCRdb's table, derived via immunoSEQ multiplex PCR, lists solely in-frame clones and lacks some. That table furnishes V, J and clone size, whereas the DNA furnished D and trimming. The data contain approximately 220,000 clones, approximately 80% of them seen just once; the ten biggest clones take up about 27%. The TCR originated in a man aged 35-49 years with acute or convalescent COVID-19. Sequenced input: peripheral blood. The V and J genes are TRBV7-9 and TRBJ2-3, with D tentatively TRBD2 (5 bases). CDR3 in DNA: TGTGCCAGCAAGGTTCTAGCAGTCGATACGCAGTATTTT. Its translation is CASKVLAVDTQYF.